This T cell receptor (beta chain) was documented in a study of blood T cell repertoires in COVID-19. For the study at large: Both acute and convalescent COVID-19 samples were obtained from the United States, Italy and Spain. PBMCs, B-cell-depleted T cells, or T cells provided the cDNA or gDNA that made up the material.

Trimming removed 7 bases from V and 4 bases from J; junction bases left unmatched: 3. Per the germline V gene, CDR1 is SGHRS and CDR2 is YFSETQ. The CDR3 has 12 amino acids. Study processing details: Reference gene primer amplification gave nucleated cell count estimates. Sequenced by immunoSEQ multiplex PCR; TCRdb stores in-frame clones only, minus some. D and trimming come from the DNA, and the V and J calls and clone size come from that table. The sample lists fewer than 120,000 clones, about 90% occurring once. This clone was recorded only once. The sample taken for sequencing was peripheral blood. This clonotype originated in a human donor in a cohort sampled during active COVID-19. This sequence joins TRBV5-1 and TRBJ2-3; 7 nucleotides match TRBD1. The CDR3 loop reads CASRQGADTQYF. CDR3 bases: TGCGCCAGCCGCCAGGGGGCAGATACGCAGTATTTT. Supplemented by reference TRBV5-1 and TRBJ2-3, the full variable domain reads KAGVTQTPRYLIKTRGQQVTLSCSPISGHRSVSWYQQTPGQGLQFLFEYFSETQRNKGNFPGRFSGRQFSNSRSEMNVSTLELGDSALYLCASRQGADTQYFGPGTRLTVL.